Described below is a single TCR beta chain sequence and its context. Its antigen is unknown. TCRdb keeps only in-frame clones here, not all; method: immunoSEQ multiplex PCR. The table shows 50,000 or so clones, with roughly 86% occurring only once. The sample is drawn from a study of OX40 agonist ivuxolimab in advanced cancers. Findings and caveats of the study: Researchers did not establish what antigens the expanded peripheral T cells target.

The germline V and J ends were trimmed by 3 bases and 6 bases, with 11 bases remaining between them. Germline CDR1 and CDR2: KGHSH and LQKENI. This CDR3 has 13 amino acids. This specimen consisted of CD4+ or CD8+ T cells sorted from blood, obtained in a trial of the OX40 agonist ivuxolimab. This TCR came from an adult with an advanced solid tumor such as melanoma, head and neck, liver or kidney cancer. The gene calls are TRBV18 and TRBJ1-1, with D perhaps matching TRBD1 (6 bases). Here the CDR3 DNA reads TGTGCCAGCTCACCGACAGGAGGGGCTGAAGCTTTCTTT. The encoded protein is CASSPTGGAEAFF.